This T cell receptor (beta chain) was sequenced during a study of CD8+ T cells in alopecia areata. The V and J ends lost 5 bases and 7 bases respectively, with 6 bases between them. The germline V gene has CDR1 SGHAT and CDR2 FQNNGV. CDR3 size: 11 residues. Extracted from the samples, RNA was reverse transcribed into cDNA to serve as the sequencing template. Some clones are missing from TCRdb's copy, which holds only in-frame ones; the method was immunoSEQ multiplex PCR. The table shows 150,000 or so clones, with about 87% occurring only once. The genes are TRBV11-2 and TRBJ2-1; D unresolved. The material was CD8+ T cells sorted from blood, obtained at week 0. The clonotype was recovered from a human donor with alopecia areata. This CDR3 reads CASSPSNEQFF. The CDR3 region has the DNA TGTGCCAGCAGCCCGAGTAATGAGCAGTTCTTC.